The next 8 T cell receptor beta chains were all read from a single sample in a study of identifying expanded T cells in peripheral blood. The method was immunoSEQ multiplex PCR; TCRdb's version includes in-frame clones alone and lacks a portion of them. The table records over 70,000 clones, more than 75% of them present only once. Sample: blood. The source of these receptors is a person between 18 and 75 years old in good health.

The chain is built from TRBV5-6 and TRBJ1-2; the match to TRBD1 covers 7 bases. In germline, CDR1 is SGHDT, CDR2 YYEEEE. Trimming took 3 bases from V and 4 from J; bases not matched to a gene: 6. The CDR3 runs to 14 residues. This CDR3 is CASSSQGISYGYTF. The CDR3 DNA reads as TGTGCCAGCAGCTCACAGGGGATTAGCTATGGCTACACCTTC.

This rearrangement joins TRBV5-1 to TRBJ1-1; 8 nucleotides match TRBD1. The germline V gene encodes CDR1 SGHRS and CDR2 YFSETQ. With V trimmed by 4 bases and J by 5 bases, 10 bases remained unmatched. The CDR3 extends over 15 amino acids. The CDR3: CASSVNQGARTEAFF. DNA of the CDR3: TGCGCCAGCAGCGTGAACCAGGGGGCGCGGACTGAAGCTTTCTTT.

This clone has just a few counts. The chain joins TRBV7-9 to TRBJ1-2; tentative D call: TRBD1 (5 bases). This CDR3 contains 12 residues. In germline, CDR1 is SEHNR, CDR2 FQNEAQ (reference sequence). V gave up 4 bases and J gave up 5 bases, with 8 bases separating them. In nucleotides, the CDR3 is TGTGCCAGCAGCTCTAGACAGTATGGCTACACCTTC. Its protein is CASSSRQYGYTF. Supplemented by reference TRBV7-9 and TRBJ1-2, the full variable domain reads DTGVSQNPRHKITKRGQNVTFRCDPISEHNRLYWYRQTLGQGPEFLTYFQNEAQLEKSRLLSDRFSAERPKGSFSTLEIQRTEQGDSAMYLCASSSRQYGYTFGSGTRLTVV.

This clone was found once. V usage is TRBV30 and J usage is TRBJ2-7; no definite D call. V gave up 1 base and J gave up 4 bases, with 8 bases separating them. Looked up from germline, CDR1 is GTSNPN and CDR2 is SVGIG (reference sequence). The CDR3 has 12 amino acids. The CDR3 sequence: CAWSETDYEQYF. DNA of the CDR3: TGTGCCTGGAGTGAAACAGATTACGAGCAGTACTTC.

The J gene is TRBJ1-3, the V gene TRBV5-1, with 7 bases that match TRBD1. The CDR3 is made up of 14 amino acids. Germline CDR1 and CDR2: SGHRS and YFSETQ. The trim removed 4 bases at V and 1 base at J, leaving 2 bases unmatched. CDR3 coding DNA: TGCGCCAGCAGCACAGGGGTGTCTGGAAACACCATATATTTT. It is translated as CASSTGVSGNTIYF.

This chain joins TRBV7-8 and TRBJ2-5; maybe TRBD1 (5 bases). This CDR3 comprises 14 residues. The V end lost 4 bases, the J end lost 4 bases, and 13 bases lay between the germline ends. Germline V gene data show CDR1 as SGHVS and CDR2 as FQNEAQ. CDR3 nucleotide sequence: TGTGCCAGCAGCTACGGTAGGGGCGCAGAGACCCAGTACTTC. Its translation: CASSYGRGAETQYF.

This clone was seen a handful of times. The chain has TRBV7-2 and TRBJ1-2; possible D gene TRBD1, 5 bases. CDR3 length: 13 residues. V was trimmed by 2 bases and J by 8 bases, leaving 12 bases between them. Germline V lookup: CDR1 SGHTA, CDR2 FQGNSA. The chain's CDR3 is CASSLIRVGGYTF. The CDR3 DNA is TGTGCCAGCAGCTTAATCAGGGTAGGGGGCTACACCTTC. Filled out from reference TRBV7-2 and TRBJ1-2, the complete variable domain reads GAGVSQSPSNKVTEKGKDVELRCDPISGHTALYWYRQSLGQGLEFLIYFQGNSAPDKSGLPSDRFSAERTGGSVSTLTIQRTQQEDSAVYLCASSLIRVGGYTFGSGTRLTVV.

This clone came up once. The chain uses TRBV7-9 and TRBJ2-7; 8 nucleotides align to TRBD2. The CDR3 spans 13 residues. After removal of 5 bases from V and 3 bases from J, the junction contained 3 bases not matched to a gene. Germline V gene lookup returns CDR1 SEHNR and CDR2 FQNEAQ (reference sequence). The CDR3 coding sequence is TGTGCCAGCAGCCCGGCGGGGGGCTACGAGCAGTACTTC. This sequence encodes CASSPAGGYEQYF.